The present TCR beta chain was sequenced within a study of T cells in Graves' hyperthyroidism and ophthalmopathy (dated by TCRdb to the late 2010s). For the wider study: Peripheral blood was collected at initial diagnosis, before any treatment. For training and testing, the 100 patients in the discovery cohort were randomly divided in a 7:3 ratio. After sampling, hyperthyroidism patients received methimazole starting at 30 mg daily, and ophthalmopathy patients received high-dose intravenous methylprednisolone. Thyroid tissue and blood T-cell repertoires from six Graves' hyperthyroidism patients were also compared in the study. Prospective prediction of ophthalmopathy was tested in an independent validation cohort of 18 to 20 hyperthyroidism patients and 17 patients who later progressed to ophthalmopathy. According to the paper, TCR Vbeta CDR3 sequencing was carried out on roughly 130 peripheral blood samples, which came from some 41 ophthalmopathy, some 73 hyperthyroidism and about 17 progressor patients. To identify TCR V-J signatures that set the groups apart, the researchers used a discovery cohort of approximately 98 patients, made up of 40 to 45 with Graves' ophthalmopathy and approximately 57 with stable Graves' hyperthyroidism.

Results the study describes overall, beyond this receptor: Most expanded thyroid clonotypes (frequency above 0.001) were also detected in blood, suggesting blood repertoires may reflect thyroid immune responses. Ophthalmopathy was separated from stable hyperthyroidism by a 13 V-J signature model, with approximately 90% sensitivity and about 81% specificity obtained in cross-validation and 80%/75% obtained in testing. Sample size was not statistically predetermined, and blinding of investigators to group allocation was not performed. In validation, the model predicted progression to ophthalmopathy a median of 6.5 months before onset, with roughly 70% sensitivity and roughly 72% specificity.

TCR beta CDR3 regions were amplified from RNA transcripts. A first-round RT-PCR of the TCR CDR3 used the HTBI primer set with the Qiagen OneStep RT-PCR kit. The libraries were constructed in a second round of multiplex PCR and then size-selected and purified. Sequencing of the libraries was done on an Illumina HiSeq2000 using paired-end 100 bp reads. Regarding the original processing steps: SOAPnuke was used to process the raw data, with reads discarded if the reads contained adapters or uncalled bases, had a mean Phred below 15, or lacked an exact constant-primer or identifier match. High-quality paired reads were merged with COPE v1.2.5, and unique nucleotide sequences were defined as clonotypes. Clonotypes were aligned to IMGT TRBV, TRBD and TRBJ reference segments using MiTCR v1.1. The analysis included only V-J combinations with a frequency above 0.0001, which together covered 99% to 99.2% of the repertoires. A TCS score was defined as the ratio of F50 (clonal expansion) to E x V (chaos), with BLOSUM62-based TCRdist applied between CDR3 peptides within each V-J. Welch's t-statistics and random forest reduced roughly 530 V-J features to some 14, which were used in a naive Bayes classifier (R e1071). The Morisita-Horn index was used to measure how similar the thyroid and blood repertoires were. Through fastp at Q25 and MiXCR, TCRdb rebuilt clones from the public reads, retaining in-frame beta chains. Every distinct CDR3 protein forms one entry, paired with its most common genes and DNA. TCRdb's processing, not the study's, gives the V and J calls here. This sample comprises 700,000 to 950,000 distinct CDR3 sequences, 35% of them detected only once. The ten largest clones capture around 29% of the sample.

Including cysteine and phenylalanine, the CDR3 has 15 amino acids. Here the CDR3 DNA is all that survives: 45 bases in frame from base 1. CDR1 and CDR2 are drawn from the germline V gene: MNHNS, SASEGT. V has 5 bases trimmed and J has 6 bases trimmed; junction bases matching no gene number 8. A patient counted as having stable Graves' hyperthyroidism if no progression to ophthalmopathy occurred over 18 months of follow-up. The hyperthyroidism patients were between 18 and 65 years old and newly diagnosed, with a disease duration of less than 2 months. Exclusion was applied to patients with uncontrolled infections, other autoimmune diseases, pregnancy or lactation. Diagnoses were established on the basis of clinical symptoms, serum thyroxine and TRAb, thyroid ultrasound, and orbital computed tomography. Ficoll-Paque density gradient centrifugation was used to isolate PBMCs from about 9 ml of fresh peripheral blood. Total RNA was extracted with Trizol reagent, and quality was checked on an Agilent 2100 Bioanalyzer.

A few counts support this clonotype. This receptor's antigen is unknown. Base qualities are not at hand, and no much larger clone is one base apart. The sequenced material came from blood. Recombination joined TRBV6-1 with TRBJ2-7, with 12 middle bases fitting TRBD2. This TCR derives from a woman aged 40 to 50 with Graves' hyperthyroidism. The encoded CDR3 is CASSSVSSGRVEQYF. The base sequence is TGTGCCAGCAGTAGTGTCTCTAGCGGGAGGGTCGAGCAGTACTTC.